Here is one TCR beta chain with its context. Per germline, CDR1 LGHNT and CDR2 FRNRAP. The V gene lost 0 bases and the J gene lost 5 bases, with 7 bases spanning the gap. The CDR3 is 13 residues long. Produced via immunoSEQ multiplex PCR; TCRdb's table is partial and in-frame only. The sample contains 25,000 to 35,000 clones, about 88% of which appear only once. The data are from a study of a mutant IDH1 vaccine in newly diagnosed glioma. Study context: Treated patients, about 60% male and roughly 40% female, averaged roughly 43 years of age. Patients got radiotherapy, temozolomide, or both beforehand, and most got both.

The time point here: baseline, week 1 (first vaccination visit). Treatment given: pre-vaccination baseline after standard-of-care therapy. This rearrangement joins TRBV12-5 to TRBJ2-5; D unclear. The input for sequencing was PBMCs, taken from a glioma patient treated with radiotherapy, temozolomide or both. This clonotype was obtained from a woman in her thirties or forties with glioma. CDR3 in DNA: TGTGCTAGTGGTTTGGTAGGGCGGGAGACCCAGTACTTC. It yields the protein CASGLVGRETQYF.